The T cell receptor (beta chain) described here comes from a study of blood T cell repertoires in COVID-19. Study-wide context: Acute and convalescent COVID-19 samples came from the United States, Italy and Spain. PBMCs, B-cell-depleted T cells, or T cells were the source of the cDNA or gDNA that made up the material.

As originally analysed: Amplifying reference gene primers gave estimates of nucleated cell counts. The assay was immunoSEQ multiplex PCR, and TCRdb's table has in-frame clones only and misses some. V and J calls and clone size are given by that table; D and trimming were obtained from the DNA. The sample includes some 65,000 clones, around 88% seen only once; the top ten take roughly 20%. There are 15 residues in the CDR3. The J segment lost 0 bases and the V segment lost 4 bases, leaving 5 bases of the junction unmatched. Germline-derived CDR1 and CDR2 are SGHDT and YYEEEE. The chain carries TRBV5-6 and TRBJ1-2; TRBD1 agrees at 8 bases. The sample consisted of peripheral blood. The TCR was taken from a woman over 75 with active COVID-19. The CDR3 here is CASSPTGATNYGYTF. In DNA form, the CDR3 reads TGTGCCAGCAGCCCGACAGGGGCCACTAACTATGGCTACACCTTC.